Reported below is one T cell receptor beta chain. Its antigen is still unknown. Nothing much larger sits one base from this clone, and base qualities are not available. The sample is drawn from a study of Ad26.COV2.S vaccination and SARS-CoV-2 variants (dated by TCRdb to the early 2020s). For the study in its entirety: Sequencing of the TCRbeta repertoire served to evaluate the specificity and breadth of SARS-CoV-2-reactive T cell receptors following Ad26.COV2.S vaccination. A total of about 30 samples were included in the TCR-sequenced set, comprising 19 Ad26.COV2.S vaccine recipients, 5 placebo recipients and 8 SARS-CoV-2 convalescent individuals. The investigation overall reported the following: After vaccination, spike-specific CD8+ and CD4+ T cell responses were reported to show substantial breadth. Compared with placebo recipients, Ad26.COV2.S recipients showed higher spike-specific TCR breadth (P = 0.0014). It was noted by the authors that total T cell responses may have been underestimated by the TCR breadth and depth analyses. Non-spike TCR breadth was comparable between vaccine and placebo recipients, consistent with the vaccine containing only spike.

The immunoSEQ Assay was used to sequence TCRbeta CDR3 regions. After extraction, genomic DNA underwent amplification by bias-controlled multiplex PCR, followed by high-throughput sequencing. In the paper's pipeline: Collapsing and filtering of sequences were performed to quantify the absolute abundance of each unique TCRbeta CDR3 region. T cell fraction was estimated by normalizing TCRbeta template counts to usable DNA, with usable DNA measured through amplification of reference genes found in all nucleated cells. Repertoire TCRs were annotated as SARS-CoV-2-specific by exact matching of V gene, CDR3 amino acid sequence and J gene to a known reactive TCR set. The reference SARS-CoV-2 TCR set came from MIRA and was filtered for enrichment in COVID-19-positive ImmuneCODE repertoires, removing public or cross-reactive TCRs. Using the MIRA antigens, annotated TCRs were further analysed by specific ORF or by position within an ORF. Breadth was defined as the number of annotated unique rearrangements divided by the total number of unique productive rearrangements, and depth was defined as the summed frequency of the annotated unique rearrangements. Two-sided Wilcoxon rank-sum tests were applied when comparing TCR breadth between groups. Held by TCRdb, this immuneACCESS table contains in-frame sequences only and omits some clones. Under half of the omission traces to an unresolved V gene where checked; the cause of the rest is unknown. Clonal size and the V and J genes are those of that table, whereas D and trimming came from the DNA. The sample records approximately 340,000 clones, about 92% of which are singletons. The ten largest clones add up to 3% to 5% of the sample.

The time point label, as the study defines it: individuals recovered from natural SARS-CoV-2 infection. Trimming at the junction amounts to 6 bases on V and 6 bases on J, and the germline ends lie 13 bases apart. The CDR1 and CDR2 encoded by the germline V gene (reference sequence) are MNHEY and SMNVEV. From the cysteine up to the phenylalanine, the CDR3 has a length of 13 residues. Left in the record is the CDR3 DNA by itself, 39 bases read in frame from the first base. The TCR comes from a human donor who had recovered from COVID-19. This receptor chain uses TRBV27 and TRBJ2-3; the D gene is perhaps TRBD1, from 6 matching bases. The input for sequencing was peripheral blood, taken after recovery from COVID-19. The DNA is TGTGCCAGCAGCCTGACCAGGGGCGATACGCAGTATTTT. This translates into CASSLTRGDTQYF.